These 7 T cell receptor beta chains share one sample of origin, sequenced in a study of blood T cell repertoires in COVID-19. Data came from immunoSEQ multiplex PCR; TCRdb stores just in-frame clones and leaves some out. The table shows 300,000 to 350,000 clones, with about 91% occurring only once. The source material was peripheral blood. The receptor set was obtained from a man younger than 45 with COVID-19, enrolled during active disease.

This clone was seen more than once but under ten times. The chain is built from TRBV24-1 and TRBJ1-5, with a tentative D call TRBD1 (5 bases). Germline V gene data show CDR1 as KGHDR and CDR2 as SFDVKD. Trimming stripped 2 bases from V and 7 bases from J, with 11 bases between. The CDR3 totals 14 residues. In DNA form, the CDR3 reads TGTGCCACCAGTGATTCCCCTGGGGGGCAGCCCCAGCATTTT. This codes for CATSDSPGGQPQHF.

This chain connects TRBV5-4 to TRBJ1-6, with D maybe TRBD1 (5 bases). The V and J ends lost 2 bases and 7 bases respectively, with 19 bases between them. The germline gives CDR1 SGHNT, CDR2 YYREEE (reference sequence). CDR3 size: 17 residues. CDR3 loop: CASSFIRAQALNSPLHF. The CDR3 DNA reads as TGTGCCAGCAGCTTTATTAGGGCACAGGCTTTGAATTCACCCCTCCACTTT.

V and J are TRBV29-1 and TRBJ1-5, with D perhaps TRBD1 (5 bases). CDR3 length: 12 residues. Trimming left V 4 bases short and J 6 bases short, with 10 bases between. The germline V gene encodes CDR1 SQVTM and CDR2 ANQGSEA. CDR3 sequence: CSVGEGFQPQHF. In nucleotides, the CDR3 is TGCAGCGTTGGGGAGGGGTTTCAGCCCCAGCATTTT. Drawing the rest from reference TRBV29-1 and TRBJ1-5, the complete variable domain is SAVISQKPSRDICQRGTSLTIQCQVDSQVTMMFWYRQQPGQSLTLIATANQGSEATYESGFVIDKFPISRPNLTFSTLTVSNMSPEDSSIYLCSVGEGFQPQHFGDGTRLSIL.

The rearrangement links TRBV7-3 to TRBJ2-1, with TRBD2 matching over 12 bases. The V gene's germline CDR1 is SGHTA and CDR2 FQGTGA. Losses at the gene ends were 0 bases for V and 9 bases for J; bases not matched to a gene: 6. The CDR3 runs to 16 residues. The CDR3 DNA follows: TGTGCCAGCAGCTTAACACCCCCGGGACTAGCGGGTGAGCAGTTCTTC. Translation gives CASSLTPPGLAGEQFF.

This rearrangement joins TRBV18 to TRBJ1-3; no firm D call. Germline V gene data show CDR1 as KGHSH and CDR2 as LQKENI. The CDR3 is 14 amino acids. V was pared by 3 bases and J by 2 bases, with 8 bases between. The CDR3 DNA sequence: TGTGCCAGCTCACCCGGGTTTACTGGAAACACCATATATTTT. It is translated as CASSPGFTGNTIYF.

The chain has TRBV29-1 and TRBJ1-1, with no clear D. Germline V lookup: CDR1 SQVTM, CDR2 ANQGSEA. The germline V and J ends were trimmed by 4 bases and 0 bases, with 9 bases remaining between them. The CDR3 has 13 residues. The CDR3 nucleotides are TGCAGCGTTGTGAACAATATGAACACTGAAGCTTTCTTT. This encodes CSVVNNMNTEAFF.

V usage is TRBV28 and J usage is TRBJ2-3; 11 bases match TRBD2. CDR1 is MDHEN and CDR2 is SYDVKM in the germline V gene. The CDR3 is 16 amino acids. V was pared by 0 bases and J by 2 bases, with 1 base of the junction left unmatched. The CDR3 DNA is TGTGCCAGCAGTTTATGGACTAGCGGGATCACAGATACGCAGTATTTT. Its translation: CASSLWTSGITDTQYF. The complete variable domain, with remaining parts taken from reference TRBV28 and TRBJ2-3, reads DVKVTQSSRYLVKRTGEKVFLECVQDMDHENMFWYRQDPGLGLRLIYFSYDVKMKEKGDIPEGYSVSREKKERFSLILESASTNQTSMYLCASSLWTSGITDTQYFGPGTRLTVL.